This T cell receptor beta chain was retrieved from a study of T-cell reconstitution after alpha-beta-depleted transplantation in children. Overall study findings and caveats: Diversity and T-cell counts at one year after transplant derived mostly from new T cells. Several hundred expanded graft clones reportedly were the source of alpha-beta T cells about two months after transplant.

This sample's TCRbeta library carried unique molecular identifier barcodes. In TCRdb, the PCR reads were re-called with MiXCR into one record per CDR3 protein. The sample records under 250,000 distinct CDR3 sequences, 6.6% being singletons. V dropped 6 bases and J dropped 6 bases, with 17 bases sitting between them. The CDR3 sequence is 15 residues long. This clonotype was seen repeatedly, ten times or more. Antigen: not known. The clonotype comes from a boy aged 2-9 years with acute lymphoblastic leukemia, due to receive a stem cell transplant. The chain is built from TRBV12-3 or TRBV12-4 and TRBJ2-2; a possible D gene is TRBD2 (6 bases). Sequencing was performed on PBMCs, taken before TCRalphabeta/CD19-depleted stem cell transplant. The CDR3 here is CASRPSSALPGELFF. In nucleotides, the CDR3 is TGTGCCAGCAGGCCCTCTAGCGCCCTCCCCGGGGAGCTGTTTTTT.